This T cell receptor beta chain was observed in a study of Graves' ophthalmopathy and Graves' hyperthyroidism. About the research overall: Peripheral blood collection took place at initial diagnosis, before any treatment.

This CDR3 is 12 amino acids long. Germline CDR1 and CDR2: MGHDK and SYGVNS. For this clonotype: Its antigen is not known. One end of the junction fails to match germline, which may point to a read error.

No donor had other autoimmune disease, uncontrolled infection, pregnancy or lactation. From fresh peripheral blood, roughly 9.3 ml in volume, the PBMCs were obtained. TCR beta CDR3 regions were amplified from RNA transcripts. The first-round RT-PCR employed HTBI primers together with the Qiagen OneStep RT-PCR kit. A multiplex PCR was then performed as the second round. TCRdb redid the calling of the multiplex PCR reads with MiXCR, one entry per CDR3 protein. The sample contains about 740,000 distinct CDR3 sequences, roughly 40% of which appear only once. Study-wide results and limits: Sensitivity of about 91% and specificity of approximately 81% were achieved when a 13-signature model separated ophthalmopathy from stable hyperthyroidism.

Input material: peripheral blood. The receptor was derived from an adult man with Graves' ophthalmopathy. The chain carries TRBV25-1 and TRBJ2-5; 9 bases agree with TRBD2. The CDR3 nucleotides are TGTGCCAGCAGTGAGGTAGCGGGGGTTATGCTCTTC. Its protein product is CASSEVAGVMLF.